The 7 T cell receptor beta chains presented below share a single source sample, sequenced in a study of shared clonotypes between healthy human individuals. Libraries were prepared by immunoSEQ multiplex PCR; TCRdb keeps only in-frame clonotypes and omits some of them. The repertoire holds 2 million to 2.5 million clones, with 95% as singletons. Material: naive CD4+ T cells sorted from blood. The subset denotes: CD45RA+ positively selected. The origin of the receptors is a man in his late teens or twenties in good health.

The genes are TRBV19 and TRBJ2-1; no definite D call. The CDR3 runs to 16 residues. Trimming removed 4 bases at V and 0 bases at J, with 13 bases between. Germline assignment: CDR1 LNHDA and CDR2 SQIVND (reference sequence). CDR3 nucleotides: TGTGCCAGTAGTAGAAACGGATTGAGCTCCTACAATGAGCAGTTCTTC. It yields the protein CASSRNGLSSYNEQFF.

The V call is TRBV5-4, the J call TRBJ2-1, with D possibly TRBD1 on 7 matching bases. V lost 4 bases and J lost 0, with 14 bases in between. This CDR3 has 16 residues. CDR1 is SGHNT and CDR2 is YYREEE in the germline V gene (reference sequence). CDR3 bases: TGTGCCAGCAGCACGGCAGGGGGGAGCTCCTACAATGAGCAGTTCTTC. Amino acid sequence: CASSTAGGSSYNEQFF.

The chain links TRBV28 to TRBJ1-2; 11 positions agree with TRBD1. Germline assignment: CDR1 MDHEN and CDR2 SYDVKM. This CDR3 region has 16 residues. V trimming: 4 bases; J trimming: 4 bases; junction bases outside the gene matches: 8. CDR3 sequence reads: CASSSGQGAKSYGYTF. DNA of the CDR3: TGTGCCAGCAGTTCCGGACAGGGGGCGAAGTCCTATGGCTACACCTTC.

The J gene is TRBJ1-2, the V gene TRBV4-3; 7 bases match TRBD1. This CDR3 spans 15 amino acids. Germline trimming cut 1 base from V and 4 bases from J; bases unmatched to any gene: 6. Germline V gene lookup returns CDR1 LGHNA and CDR2 YSLEER. CDR3 nucleotides: TGCGCCAGCAGCCAAGCCGACAGGGAAGCCTATGGCTACACCTTC. This sequence encodes CASSQADREAYGYTF.

The rearrangement joins TRBV5-6 to TRBJ1-2; D is ambiguous. Germline V CDR1 and CDR2: SGHDT, YYEEEE. Trimming pared 2 bases from V and 2 bases from J, leaving 16 bases between. The CDR3 sequence is 16 residues long. The CDR3 loop reads CASSFLLPGPNYGYTF. CDR3 coding DNA: TGTGCCAGCAGCTTCCTTTTGCCGGGCCCCAACTATGGCTACACCTTC.

The rearrangement joins TRBV6-1 to TRBJ1-4, with D unclear. Germline loops: CDR1 MNHNS, CDR2 SASEGT. The V end was cut by 2 bases, the J end by 6 bases, with 4 bases between. This CDR3 is 12 amino acids long. The CDR3 region has the DNA TGTGCCAGCAGTGAATTGTATGAAAAACTGTTTTTT. Translating gives CASSELYEKLFF.

This clone was observed once. The chain carries TRBV9 and TRBJ2-3, with 9 bases that match TRBD2. The CDR3 contains 15 residues. The J segment lost 4 bases and the V segment lost 2 bases, leaving 5 bases of the junction unmatched. Germline CDR1 is SGDLS and CDR2 is YYNGEE. Here the CDR3 reads CASSVIAGAADTQYF. Written as DNA, the CDR3 is TGTGCCAGCAGCGTTATAGCGGGGGCGGCAGATACGCAGTATTTT.